This TCR beta chain is drawn from a study of T cells in Graves' hyperthyroidism and ophthalmopathy. Overall study results and limits: In validation, the model predicted ophthalmopathy. These predictions came a median approximately six months before onset.

This clonotype was detected many times. Its specificity is unknown. Per germline, CDR1 DFQATT and CDR2 SNEGSKA (reference sequence). The CDR3 sequence is 14 residues long. V dropped 3 bases and J dropped 3; count of bases not matched to a gene: 8. TCR beta CDR3 sequences were amplified from RNA transcripts. In the first-round RT-PCR of the TCR CDR3, the HTBI primer set was used. Each CDR3 protein is one row after TCRdb ran MiXCR on the multiplex PCR reads. This sample has under 250,000 distinct CDR3 sequences, with approximately 25% found just once. The rearrangement joins TRBV20-1 to TRBJ2-7; 7 bases fit TRBD2. The source material was blood. The origin of this receptor is a woman aged 40 to 49 with Graves' ophthalmopathy. CDR3 DNA sequence: TGCAGTGCTAGGGGGGGGGTCTCCTTCTACGAGCAGTACTTC. Residues: CSARGGVSFYEQYF.